This is a list of T cell receptor beta chains from one sample in a study of T cells after yellow fever vaccination. TCRdb re-derived calls from the 5' RACE reads in MiXCR, one entry per CDR3 protein. The data show around 56,000 distinct CDR3 sequences, around 5.4% seen once. This specimen consisted of PBMCs, either bulk or a sorted T-cell subset (CD4+, CD8+, memory, or dextramer-sorted; not recorded which), obtained on the day of the yellow fever booster vaccination. These receptor sequences come from a man in his late teens or twenties who received the YFV17D yellow fever vaccine. CDR3s include the opening cysteine and the closing phenylalanine or tryptophan. D genes are given only for firm matches. Clone size is stated in some rows and not others, as once, few, many or a class when expanded.

v_call	j_call	clone_size	d_call	cdr3_aa	cdr3_nt
TRBV5-1	TRBJ2-1	many	NA	CASSLSSSYNEQFF	TGCGCCAGCAGCTTATCCAGCTCCTACAATGAGCAGTTCTTC
TRBV20-1	TRBJ2-1	many	NA	CSALAGTHNEQFF	TGCAGTGCTCTAGCAGGGACCCACAATGAGCAGTTCTTC
TRBV9	TRBJ1-1	few	TRBD1	CASSEGQGANTEAFF	TGTGCCAGCAGCGAGGGACAGGGGGCGAACACTGAAGCTTTCTTT
TRBV11-2	TRBJ2-1	NA	NA	CASSLPSWVLSSYNEQFF	TGTGCCAGCAGCCTACCTTCTTGGGTTTTAAGCTCCTACAATGAGCAGTTCTTC
TRBV5-1	TRBJ2-3	many	NA	CASSPGLSSTDTQYF	TGCGCCAGCAGCCCGGGACTCTCAAGCACAGATACGCAGTATTTT
TRBV4-1	TRBJ2-6	few	TRBD1	CASSQMGTGDRSGANVLTF	TGCGCCAGCAGCCAAATGGGGACAGGGGACCGCTCTGGGGCCAACGTCCTGACTTTC
TRBV14	TRBJ2-5	few	NA	CASSHLPTEGYETQYF	TGTGCCAGCAGCCACCTACCGACCGAGGGGTACGAGACCCAGTACTTC
TRBV9	TRBJ2-2	few	NA	CASSPSGYTGELFF	TGTGCCAGCAGCCCTTCAGGGTACACCGGGGAGCTGTTTTTT
TRBV11-3	TRBJ2-3	many	TRBD2	CARRTSGVEDTQYF	TGTGCCCGCCGGACTAGCGGGGTAGAAGATACGCAGTATTTT
TRBV2	TRBJ2-3	NA	TRBD1	CASSEGTGRTDTQYF	TGTGCCAGCAGTGAGGGGACAGGGCGCACAGATACGCAGTATTTT
TRBV29-1	TRBJ2-5	many	TRBD1	CSGWTGDKETQYF	TGCAGCGGGTGGACAGGGGATAAAGAGACCCAGTACTTC
TRBV4-1	TRBJ1-2	few	NA	CASSQDPRDNGYTF	TGCGCCAGCAGCCAAGATCCGAGGGATAATGGCTACACCTTC
TRBV5-4	TRBJ2-5	NA	TRBD1	CASRNWDRGEGTQYF	TGTGCCAGCAGGAACTGGGACAGGGGAGAGGGGACCCAGTACTTC
TRBV5-1	TRBJ2-7	many	TRBD2	CASSVSGVSYEQYF	TGCGCCAGCAGCGTTAGCGGGGTCTCCTACGAGCAGTACTTC
TRBV9	TRBJ1-2	few	NA	CASSVAYRRNYGYTF	TGTGCCAGCAGCGTAGCGTACAGGAGAAACTATGGCTACACCTTC
TRBV12-3/TRBV12-4	TRBJ1-2	NA	NA	CASSLRRENYGYTF	TGTGCCAGCAGTTTAAGACGGGAGAACTATGGCTACACCTTC
TRBV11-3	TRBJ2-6	many	TRBD1	CASSPGGRDRARSGANVLTF	TGTGCCAGCAGCCCGGGGGGTAGGGACAGGGCCCGCTCTGGGGCCAACGTCCTGACTTTC
TRBV5-5	TRBJ2-2	many	NA	CASSPRTYVGTGELFF	TGTGCCAGCAGCCCAAGGACGTATGTGGGTACCGGGGAGCTGTTTTTT
TRBV28	TRBJ2-3	NA	TRBD1	CASSPPAGGRRDTQYF	TGTGCCAGCAGTCCCCCGGCAGGGGGCCGTCGCGATACGCAGTATTTT
TRBV7-2	TRBJ2-3	NA	NA	CASSSLSLDTQYF	TGTGCCAGCAGCTCCCTTAGTCTAGATACGCAGTATTTT
TRBV7-3	TRBJ2-3	many	TRBD2	CASSLTSGGSTDTQYF	TGTGCCAGCAGCCTCACTAGCGGGGGATCCACAGATACGCAGTATTTT
TRBV12-3/TRBV12-4	TRBJ2-2	many	NA	CASNGDMTGELFF	TGTGCCAGCAATGGGGATATGACCGGGGAGCTGTTTTTT
TRBV2	TRBJ2-5	NA	NA	CASSDGTAETQYF	TGTGCCAGCAGTGATGGGACGGCGGAGACCCAGTACTTC
TRBV7-9	TRBJ1-1	many	NA	CASSLRGDTEAFF	TGTGCCAGCAGCTTAAGAGGGGACACTGAAGCTTTCTTT
TRBV7-9	TRBJ2-2	few	TRBD1	CASSLALFDRVPAGELFF	TGTGCCAGCAGCTTAGCGCTGTTTGACAGGGTCCCCGCCGGGGAGCTGTTTTTT
TRBV10-3	TRBJ1-5	many	NA	CAISRSDALTGNQPQHF	TGTGCCATCAGCCGGTCTGACGCCTTAACTGGCAATCAGCCCCAGCATTTT
TRBV7-2	TRBJ2-5	NA	NA	CASGGAVLKETQYF	TGTGCCAGCGGTGGTGCAGTCCTGAAAGAGACCCAGTACTTC
TRBV2	TRBJ2-5	NA	NA	CASTDKLAPKTQYF	TGTGCCAGCACCGACAAGCTAGCTCCGAAGACCCAGTACTTC
TRBV6-6	TRBJ2-7	many	TRBD1	CASSWTGAVSEQYF	TGTGCCAGCAGCTGGACAGGGGCGGTTTCCGAGCAGTACTTC
TRBV4-1	TRBJ2-7	many	NA	CASSQSGQGVNEQYF	TGCGCCAGCAGCCAGTCCGGGCAGGGAGTCAACGAGCAGTACTTC
TRBV30	TRBJ1-1	NA	NA	CAGRGVNMNTEAFF	TGTGCCGGAAGGGGAGTTAACATGAACACTGAAGCTTTCTTT
TRBV11-2	TRBJ2-1	NA	NA	CASSLVGGGAYNEQFF	TGTGCCAGCAGCTTAGTAGGGGGGGGTGCCTACAATGAGCAGTTCTTC
TRBV27	TRBJ2-1	few	NA	CASSPPPRSSYNEQFF	TGTGCCAGCAGTCCACCCCCCAGGAGCTCCTACAATGAGCAGTTCTTC
TRBV27	TRBJ1-2	NA	TRBD1	CASSLDRGHGYTF	TGTGCCAGCAGCCTTGACAGGGGGCATGGCTACACCTTC
TRBV10-1	TRBJ2-3	many	NA	CASSSNTDTQYF	TGCGCCAGCAGCTCAAACACAGATACGCAGTATTTT
TRBV18	TRBJ2-1	few	NA	CASSHTNRFGEQFF	TGTGCCAGCTCACACACAAACCGGTTTGGTGAGCAGTTCTTC
TRBV5-1	TRBJ2-1	NA	TRBD1	CASSLYPGQHNEQFF	TGCGCCAGCAGCTTATATCCGGGACAGCACAATGAGCAGTTCTTC
TRBV3-1	TRBJ2-3	many	NA	CASSLDSTDTQYF	TGTGCCAGCAGCCTCGACAGCACAGATACGCAGTATTTT
TRBV5-4	TRBJ1-1	NA	TRBD1	CASSDGQGVEAFF	TGTGCCAGCAGCGACGGACAGGGGGTTGAAGCTTTCTTT